Given below is one T cell receptor (beta chain) in context. This entry belongs to a study of blood T cell repertoires in COVID-19. Authors' analysis steps: Quantification of nucleated cells was approximated via reference gene primer amplification. Here immunoSEQ multiplex PCR was the method, and the copy in TCRdb shows in-frame clones only, minus some. Clone size and the V and J calls come from that table; the DNA yielded D and trimming. The data hold about 150,000 clones, with roughly 90% observed a single time. Germline lookup yields CDR1 MNHEY and CDR2 SMNVEV (reference sequence). V was shortened by 2 bases and J by 7 bases, with 14 bases between the two germline ends. This CDR3 region has 14 residues.

The receptor's source is a man between 60 and 75 years old with acute or convalescent COVID-19. The sample comprised peripheral blood. The chain has TRBV27 and TRBJ1-2, with D maybe TRBD1 (5 bases). The DNA of the CDR3 is TGTGCCAGCAGTTTAGGGGCGGCCCTTGGTGGCTACACCTTC. This gives the protein CASSLGAALGGYTF.